The 28 T cell receptor beta chains presented below share a single source sample, sequenced in a study of T-cell memory formation after mild COVID-19. Via MiXCR, TCRdb re-called the 5' RACE reads, giving one row per CDR3 protein. The sample yields more than 110,000 distinct CDR3 sequences, about 14% seen once. Sequencing was done on a sample of PBMCs or a T cell subset sorted from them (not recorded which). The receptor set was obtained from an adult woman who had mild COVID-19 (a few samples of this study predate the infection). Cell type and time point are not known.

This clonotype was picked up many times. The V gene is TRBV7-2, the J gene TRBJ1-2; D gene unclear. The V end lost 4 bases, the J end lost 4 bases, and 10 bases lay between the germline ends. Germline CDR1 is SGHTA and CDR2 is FQGNSA. This CDR3 spans 13 amino acids. CDR3 DNA: TGTGCCAGCAGCTCCACAGCATTCTATGGCTACACCTTC. It yields the protein CASSSTAFYGYTF.

This clonotype occurred a few times. The V gene is TRBV9, the J gene TRBJ2-1; a possible D gene is TRBD1 (5 bases). Trimming pared 0 bases from V and 6 bases from J, leaving 10 bases between. The CDR3 spans 14 residues. Germline values: CDR1 SGDLS, CDR2 YYNGEE. The CDR3 loop reads CASSVDGQGNEQFF. The CDR3 nucleotides read TGTGCCAGCAGCGTAGACGGTCAGGGCAATGAGCAGTTCTTC.

The J gene is TRBJ2-1, the V gene TRBV7-9, with a possible D match to TRBD2 (5 bases). This CDR3 is built from 12 residues. The V and J ends lost 6 bases and 7 bases respectively, with 10 bases between them. CDR1 and CDR2 from the germline V gene are SEHNR and FQNEAQ (reference sequence). This chain's CDR3 is CASRPGENEQFF. In nucleotides, the CDR3 is TGTGCCAGCAGACCCGGGGAGAATGAGCAGTTCTTC.

This clonotype came up a few times. V usage is TRBV27 and J usage is TRBJ2-7; D is unclear. CDR1 is MNHEY, CDR2 SMNVEV, per germline (reference sequence). The CDR3 sequence is 13 residues long. Trimming took off 4 bases at V and 5 bases at J, with 12 bases between the two ends. CDR3 sequence (DNA): TGTGCCAGCAGTTCTTTGATGGGCGACGAGCAGTACTTC. As protein: CASSSLMGDEQYF.

This clonotype was counted between two and nine times. The V gene is TRBV4-3, the J gene TRBJ2-5, with D perhaps being TRBD1 or TRBD2 (5 bases each). This CDR3 has 19 amino acids. Trimming cost V 1 base and J 2 bases, with 23 bases left between them. Germline V lookup: CDR1 LGHNA, CDR2 YSLEER. CDR3 bases: TGCGCCAGCAGCCAAGGGAGTGGGGGATTTACGGACCCACAAGAGACCCAGTACTTC. Encoded protein: CASSQGSGGFTDPQETQYF.

The rearrangement links TRBV4-1 to TRBJ2-7; D may be TRBD1 (5 bases). The CDR3 extends over 13 amino acids. V lost 0 bases to trimming and J lost 3 bases, with 6 bases between them. Germline CDR1 reads MGHRA; CDR2 reads YSYEKL. CDR3 sequence reads: CASSQDQGYEQYF. The CDR3 region has the DNA TGCGCCAGCAGCCAAGATCAGGGCTACGAGCAGTACTTC.

V is TRBV12-3 or TRBV12-4 and J is TRBJ2-2; perhaps TRBD1 as D (5 bases). V was shortened by 6 bases and J by 2 bases, with 10 bases between the two germline ends. The CDR3 is made up of 14 amino acids. For the CDR3, the DNA is TGTGCCAGCAGGGACAACGAAAACACCGGGGAGCTGTTTTTT. Amino acids: CASRDNENTGELFF.

This clonotype was observed a few times. This chain links TRBV7-6 with TRBJ2-2; D is uncertain. The CDR3 spans 15 residues. V was cut by 5 bases and J by 6 bases, with 16 bases left in between. Germline CDR1 and CDR2: SGHVS and FNYEAQ. CDR3 in amino acids: CASSPYQIPPGELFF. CDR3 bases: TGTGCCAGCAGCCCCTACCAAATCCCCCCCGGGGAGCTGTTTTTT. The whole variable domain, filled in from reference TRBV7-6 and TRBJ2-2, reads GAGVSQSPRYKVTKRGQDVALRCDPISGHVSLYWYRQALGQGPEFLTYFNYEAQQDKSGLPNDRFSAERPEGSISTLTIQRTEQRDSAMYRCASSPYQIPPGELFFGEGSRLTVL.

This clonotype was detected a few times. CDR3 bases: TGTGCCAGCAGCTTTTCGGGACAGGGGACCTACGAGCAGTACTTC. It translates to CASSFSGQGTYEQYF. The chain combines TRBV7-9 with TRBJ2-7, with TRBD1 matching over 10 bases. The CDR3 contains 15 residues. V shed 3 bases and J 2 bases; nucleotides not matched to a gene: 4. Germline assignment: CDR1 SEHNR and CDR2 FQNEAQ (reference sequence).

This clonotype occurred many times. The chain carries TRBV7-9 and TRBJ1-2, with D hard to call. The V gene lost 5 bases and the J gene lost 4 bases, with 17 bases spanning the gap. The V gene's germline CDR1 is SEHNR and CDR2 FQNEAQ (reference sequence). CDR3 length: 15 residues. CDR3 amino acids: CASSGPAQTLYGYTF. As DNA, the CDR3 is TGTGCCAGCAGCGGACCGGCACAGACCCTCTATGGCTACACCTTC.

This clonotype was seen a few times. The chain has TRBV7-9 and TRBJ1-4; D perhaps matches TRBD1 (6 bases). V was clipped by 5 bases and J by 8 bases, with 18 bases between them. CDR1 SEHNR and CDR2 FQNEAQ come from the germline V gene (reference sequence). CDR3 length: 15 residues. The CDR3, as DNA: TGTGCCAGCAGCCGGAAACAGGGACTTAACGAAAAACTGTTTTTT. Protein product: CASSRKQGLNEKLFF.

The chain is built from TRBV10-3 and TRBJ2-7; 11 nucleotides match TRBD1. Per germline, CDR1 ENHRY and CDR2 SYGVKD. The CDR3 is 15 amino acids. V shed 4 bases, J shed 0 bases, and the junction held 2 bases outside the gene matches. CDR3 sequence: CAISGTGGASYEQYF. In DNA form, the CDR3 reads TGTGCCATCAGTGGGACAGGGGGCGCCTCCTACGAGCAGTACTTC.

The chain combines TRBV6-2 or TRBV6-3 with TRBJ2-1; 8 nucleotides match TRBD1. The germline V gene encodes CDR1 MNHEY and CDR2 SVGEGT. CDR3 length: 17 amino acids. V lost 6 bases and J lost 4; bases outside the gene matches: 14. The CDR3 DNA follows: TGTGCCAGCAGACAGTTCGGCGACAGGGGTTGGTACAATGAGCAGTTCTTC. Its protein is CASRQFGDRGWYNEQFF.

The J gene is TRBJ2-7, the V gene TRBV7-9; D unclear. The V end lost 1 base, the J end lost 5 bases, and 6 bases lay between the germline ends. The CDR3 runs to 12 residues. From germline, CDR1 is SEHNR and CDR2 FQNEAQ (reference sequence). The CDR3 region has the DNA TGTGCCAGCAGCTTAGTAGGGAACGAGCAGTACTTC. It is translated as CASSLVGNEQYF.

This chain uses TRBV12-3 or TRBV12-4 with TRBJ2-7; D perhaps matches TRBD1 (5 bases). V lost 5 bases to trimming and J lost 6 bases, with 17 bases between them. The CDR3 is 14 amino acids. The CDR3 is CASSGAGSGAEQYF. The CDR3 DNA is TGTGCCAGCAGTGGGGCTGGATCAGGCGCCGAGCAGTACTTC.

This clonotype has at least ten counts. The chain combines TRBV6-1 with TRBJ2-3; TRBD2 might be the D (5 bases). The ends were cut back, 1 base at V and 1 base at J, with 9 bases in the middle. This CDR3 has 15 residues. Germline V gene sequence: CDR1 MNHNS, CDR2 SASEGT. The CDR3 DNA follows: TGTGCCAGCAGTGAAGGGAGGCCCGGCACAGATACGCAGTATTTT. Its protein is CASSEGRPGTDTQYF.

The rearrangement links TRBV12-3 or TRBV12-4 to TRBJ2-7; D gene ambiguous. CDR3 size: 12 residues. V lost 5 bases and J lost 3, with 8 bases in between. CDR3 loop: CASSLTVYEQYF. The CDR3 bases are TGTGCCAGCAGTCTGACGGTCTACGAGCAGTACTTC.

The rearrangement joins TRBV4-1 to TRBJ2-5; no clear D gene. Trimming took off 1 base at V and 5 bases at J, with 11 bases between the two ends. Per the germline V gene, CDR1 is MGHRA and CDR2 is YSYEKL. The CDR3 length is 14 residues. CDR3 nucleotide sequence: TGCGCCAGCAGCCAAGCGGCGGACCGGGAGACCCAGTACTTC. Amino acids: CASSQAADRETQYF.

The chain employs TRBV7-8 and TRBJ1-1, with TRBD1 as a possible D gene (5 bases). Germline-derived CDR1 and CDR2 are SGHVS and FQNEAQ. Deletions cut 10 bases from V and 7 bases from J, with 43 bases between. The CDR3 totals 21 residues. CDR3 amino acids: CATTYSTPSSPGGPGFGEAFF. CDR3 coding DNA: TGTGCCACCACCTATAGTACCCCTAGTAGCCCGGGGGGACCTGGGTTCGGTGAAGCTTTCTTT. Complete variable domain (other parts from reference TRBV7-8 and TRBJ1-1): GAGVSQSPRYKVAKRGQDVALRCDPISGHVSLFWYQQALGQGPEFLTYFQNEAQLDKSGLPSDRFFAERPEGSVSTLKIQRTQQEDSAVYLCATTYSTPSSPGGPGFGEAFFGQGTRLTVV.

The chain joins TRBV29-1 to TRBJ2-3; 7 bases line up with TRBD1. The CDR3 is 14 amino acids. CDR1 is SQVTM, CDR2 ANQGSEA, per germline. The junction had 10 bases not matched to a gene; V was cut back by 6 bases and J by 4 bases. Here the CDR3 DNA reads TGCAGCGTGACTGAGGGGGCTTCTTCAGATACGCAGTATTTT. Residues: CSVTEGASSDTQYF.

The V gene is TRBV12-3 or TRBV12-4, the J gene TRBJ2-3; 9 bases fit TRBD2. The CDR3 is 14 residues long. Trimming cost V 5 bases and J 3 bases; bases outside gene matches: 3. CDR3 sequence: CASSSGGWTDTQYF. For the CDR3, the DNA is TGTGCCAGCAGTAGCGGGGGGTGGACAGATACGCAGTATTTT.

The chain combines TRBV4-3 with TRBJ1-1; 7 nucleotides align to TRBD1. The CDR3 has 16 amino acids. The V and J ends lost 0 bases and 5 bases, in that order; junction bases with no gene match: 9. Germline CDR1 reads LGHNA; CDR2 reads YSLEER. CDR3 coding DNA: TGCGCCAGCAGCCAAGATGGAGGGGGCGCGGGGACTGAAGCTTTCTTT. This gives the protein CASSQDGGGAGTEAFF.

V is TRBV10-3 and J is TRBJ2-5; the D is unclear. V lost 2 bases, J lost 2 bases, and 6 bases lay in between. CDR3 length: 13 residues. CDR1 and CDR2 from the germline V gene are ENHRY and SYGVKD. CDR3 DNA sequence: TGTGCCATCAGTGAGCAGGAACAAGAGACCCAGTACTTC. This codes for CAISEQEQETQYF.

The CDR3 sequence: CATSDGHTEAFF. CDR3 DNA: TGTGCCACCAGTGATGGGCACACTGAAGCTTTCTTT. The gene calls are TRBV24-1 and TRBJ1-1; D remains unclear. The CDR3 consists of 12 residues. Germline V gene lookup returns CDR1 KGHDR and CDR2 SFDVKD. V was clipped by 3 bases and J by 3 bases, with 4 bases between them.

This clonotype was seen a handful of times. The chain carries TRBV19 and TRBJ1-5; 9 bases match TRBD1. The CDR3 is 13 residues long. From germline, CDR1 is LNHDA and CDR2 SQIVND (reference sequence). The junction had 3 bases not matched to a gene; V was cut back by 7 bases and J by 5 bases. The CDR3 protein is CASTYRGHQPQHF. The CDR3 DNA follows: TGTGCCAGTACGTACAGGGGGCATCAGCCCCAGCATTTT.

The chain combines TRBV10-3 with TRBJ1-1, with 8 bases matching TRBD1. CDR1 and CDR2 from the germline V gene are ENHRY and SYGVKD. Unmatched junction bases numbered 6, after V lost 3 bases and J lost 0 bases. This CDR3 is 16 amino acids long. The CDR3 protein is CAISDTGGNMNTEAFF. Here the CDR3 DNA reads TGTGCCATCAGTGATACAGGGGGAAACATGAACACTGAAGCTTTCTTT.

This clonotype was found a few times. The rearrangement uses TRBV10-3 and TRBJ1-3, with D hard to call. The V gene's germline CDR1 is ENHRY and CDR2 SYGVKD. V was shortened by 3 bases and J by 0 bases, with 6 bases between the two germline ends. This CDR3 is built from 14 residues. CDR3 in amino acids: CAISDPGSGNTIYF. In nucleotides, the CDR3 is TGTGCCATCAGTGATCCGGGCTCTGGAAACACCATATATTTT.

Here the CDR3 reads CASSQGQGSFESNQPQHF. The DNA of the CDR3 is TGTGCCAGCAGCCAAGGACAGGGGTCGTTCGAGAGCAATCAGCCCCAGCATTTT. This rearrangement joins TRBV4-2 to TRBJ1-5, with 8 bases fitting TRBD1. This CDR3 contains 18 residues. V gave up 1 base and J gave up 1 base; unmatched junction bases: 9. Germline loops: CDR1 LGHNA, CDR2 YNFKEQ.